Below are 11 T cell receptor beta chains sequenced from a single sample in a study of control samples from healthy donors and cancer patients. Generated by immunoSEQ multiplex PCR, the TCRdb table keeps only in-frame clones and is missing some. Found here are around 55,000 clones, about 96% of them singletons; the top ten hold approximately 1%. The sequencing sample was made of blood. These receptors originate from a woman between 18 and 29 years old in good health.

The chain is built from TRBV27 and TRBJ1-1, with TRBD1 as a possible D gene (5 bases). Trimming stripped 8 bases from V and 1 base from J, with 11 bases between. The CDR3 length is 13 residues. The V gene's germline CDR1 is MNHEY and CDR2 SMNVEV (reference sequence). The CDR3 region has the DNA TGTGCCAGCTGGAGGGGATGGAACACTGAAGCTTTCTTT. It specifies CASWRGWNTEAFF.

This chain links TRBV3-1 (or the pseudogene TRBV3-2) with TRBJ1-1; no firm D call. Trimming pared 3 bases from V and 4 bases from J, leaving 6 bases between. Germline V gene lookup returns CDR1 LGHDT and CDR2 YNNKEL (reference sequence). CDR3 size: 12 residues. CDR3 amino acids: CASSQGPTEAFF. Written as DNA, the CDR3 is TGTGCCAGCAGCCAGGGTCCCACTGAAGCTTTCTTT.

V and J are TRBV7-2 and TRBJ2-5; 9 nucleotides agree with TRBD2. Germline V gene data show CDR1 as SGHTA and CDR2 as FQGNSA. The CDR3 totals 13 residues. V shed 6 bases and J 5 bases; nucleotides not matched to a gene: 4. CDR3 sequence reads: CASRTSGVETQYF. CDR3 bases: TGTGCCAGCAGGACTAGCGGAGTTGAGACCCAGTACTTC.

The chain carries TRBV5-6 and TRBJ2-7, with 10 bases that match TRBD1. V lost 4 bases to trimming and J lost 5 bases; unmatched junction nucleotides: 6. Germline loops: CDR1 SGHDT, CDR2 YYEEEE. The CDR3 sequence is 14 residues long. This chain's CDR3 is CASSVWTGGHEQYF. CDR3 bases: TGTGCCAGCAGCGTATGGACAGGGGGTCACGAGCAGTACTTC.

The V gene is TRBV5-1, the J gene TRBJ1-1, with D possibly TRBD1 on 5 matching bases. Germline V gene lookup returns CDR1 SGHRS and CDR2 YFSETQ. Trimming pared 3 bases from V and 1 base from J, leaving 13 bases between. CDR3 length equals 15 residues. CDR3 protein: CASSSREDRNTEAFF. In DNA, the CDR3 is TGCGCCAGCAGCTCACGAGAAGACAGGAACACTGAAGCTTTCTTT.

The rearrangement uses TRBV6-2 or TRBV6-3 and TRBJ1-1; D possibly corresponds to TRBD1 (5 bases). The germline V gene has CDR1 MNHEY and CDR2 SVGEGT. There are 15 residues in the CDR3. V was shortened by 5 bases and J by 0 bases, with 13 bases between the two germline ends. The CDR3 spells CASSPLQGLNTEAFF. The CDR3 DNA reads TGTGCCAGCAGTCCCCTCCAGGGCTTGAACACTGAAGCTTTCTTT.

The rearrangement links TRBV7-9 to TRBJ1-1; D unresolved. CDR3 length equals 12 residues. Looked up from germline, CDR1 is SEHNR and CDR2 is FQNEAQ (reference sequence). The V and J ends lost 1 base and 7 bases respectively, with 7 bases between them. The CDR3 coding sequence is TGTGCCAGCAGCTTAGGTCCTTATGAAGCTTTCTTT. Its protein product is CASSLGPYEAFF.

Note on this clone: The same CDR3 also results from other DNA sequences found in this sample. The CDR3 sequence: CASSRRGNQPQHF. The CDR3 DNA reads TGTGCCAGCAGTCGGCGCGGCAATCAGCCCCAGCATTTT. The V gene is TRBV2, the J gene TRBJ1-5, with D unresolved. There are 13 residues in the CDR3. Germline V gene sequence: CDR1 SNHLY, CDR2 FYNNEI. The V gene lost 5 bases and the J gene lost 2 bases, with 7 bases spanning the gap.

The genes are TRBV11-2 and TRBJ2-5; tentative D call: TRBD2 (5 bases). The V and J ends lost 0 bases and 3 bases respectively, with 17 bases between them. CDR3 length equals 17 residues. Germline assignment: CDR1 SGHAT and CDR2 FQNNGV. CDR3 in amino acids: CASSLDPDGGLEETQYF. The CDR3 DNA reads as TGTGCCAGCAGCTTAGATCCAGATGGCGGGCTAGAAGAGACCCAGTACTTC.

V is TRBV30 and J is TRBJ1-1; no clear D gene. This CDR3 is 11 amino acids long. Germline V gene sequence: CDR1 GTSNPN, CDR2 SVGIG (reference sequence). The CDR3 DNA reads TGTGGAGGGAGCCGGAACACTGAAGCTTTCTTT. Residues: CGGSRNTEAFF.

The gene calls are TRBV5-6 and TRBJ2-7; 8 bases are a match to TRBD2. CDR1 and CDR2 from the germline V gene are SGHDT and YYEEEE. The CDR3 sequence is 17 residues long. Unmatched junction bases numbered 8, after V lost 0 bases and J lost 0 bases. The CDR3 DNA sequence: TGTGCCAGCAGCTTGGTGGTGCTAGCGGGTCCCTCCTACGAGCAGTACTTC. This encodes CASSLVVLAGPSYEQYF.